This is a list of T cell receptor beta chains from one sample in a study of T-cell memory formation after mild COVID-19. MiXCR, applied by TCRdb to the 5' RACE reads, yields one record per CDR3 protein. Here the sample spans 150,000 to 200,000 distinct CDR3 sequences, around 21% being singletons. The sequenced sample was PBMCs or a T cell subset sorted from them (not recorded which). The receptors stem from an adult woman who had mild COVID-19 (a few samples of this study predate the infection). Cell type and time point are not known. CDR3s leave out the opening cysteine and the closing phenylalanine or tryptophan. Each record gives: D gene, V gene, CDR3 protein. A D gene is named only where the DNA matches it firmly.

d_gene: TRBD2
v_gene: TRBV6-5
CDR3aa: ASSYSGLAGGETQY

d_gene: TRBD2
v_gene: TRBV2
CDR3aa: ASPGLAVDEQF

d_gene: NA
v_gene: TRBV12-3/TRBV12-4
CDR3aa: ASSHFLTASNSNYGYT

d_gene: TRBD1
v_gene: TRBV6-2/TRBV6-3
CDR3aa: ASSRDRVGYT

d_gene: TRBD1
v_gene: TRBV29-1
CDR3aa: SVEGGTGRDNEQF

d_gene: TRBD1
v_gene: TRBV25-1
CDR3aa: ASSPTGVEQF

d_gene: TRBD1
v_gene: TRBV5-6
CDR3aa: ASSLTPGTGGYEQY

d_gene: TRBD1
v_gene: TRBV3-1
CDR3aa: ASSPPRWTGEETQY

d_gene: NA
v_gene: TRBV11-1
CDR3aa: ASSFQGGLSPYEQY

d_gene: NA
v_gene: TRBV7-6
CDR3aa: ASSLAAALGYNEQF

d_gene: NA
v_gene: TRBV15
CDR3aa: ATSTPKGTLQVYNEQF

d_gene: NA
v_gene: TRBV30
CDR3aa: AWSVPGYGYT

d_gene: NA
v_gene: TRBV7-9
CDR3aa: ASEGRMNTGELF

d_gene: NA
v_gene: TRBV7-2
CDR3aa: ASSLQGQPQH

d_gene: NA
v_gene: TRBV24-1
CDR3aa: ATSDSTGWTKTQY

d_gene: NA
v_gene: TRBV29-1
CDR3aa: SVEDTGGLNTEAF

d_gene: TRBD1
v_gene: TRBV13
CDR3aa: ASSSPMTGGYEQY

d_gene: NA
v_gene: TRBV4-2
CDR3aa: ASSQLTNSYEQY

d_gene: TRBD2
v_gene: TRBV7-9
CDR3aa: ASSLGLAEETQY

d_gene: NA
v_gene: TRBV9
CDR3aa: ARSVDGPGETQY

d_gene: TRBD1
v_gene: TRBV5-6
CDR3aa: ASSPGTALNTEAF

d_gene: NA
v_gene: TRBV5-5
CDR3aa: ASSVGDNPNGYT

d_gene: TRBD2
v_gene: TRBV7-9
CDR3aa: ASSLVLAGFYEQY

d_gene: NA
v_gene: TRBV24-1
CDR3aa: ATSVSENYGYT

d_gene: NA
v_gene: TRBV7-9
CDR3aa: ATPGGDSTDTQY

d_gene: TRBD2
v_gene: TRBV9
CDR3aa: ASSASGSKSYEQY

d_gene: TRBD2
v_gene: TRBV20-1
CDR3aa: SAAPGLAGGPSYEQY

d_gene: TRBD1
v_gene: TRBV6-1
CDR3aa: ASSEGVGTGGPDEQF

d_gene: NA
v_gene: TRBV5-1
CDR3aa: ASSPYVSTGETQY

d_gene: NA
v_gene: TRBV12-3/TRBV12-4
CDR3aa: ASSLGQGVGYGYT

d_gene: NA
v_gene: TRBV11-2
CDR3aa: ASSLRDGVYEQY

d_gene: NA
v_gene: TRBV5-1
CDR3aa: ASSLDWGGSSPLH

d_gene: TRBD1
v_gene: TRBV23-1
CDR3aa: ASSQTPGQENPSYNSPLH

d_gene: TRBD2
v_gene: TRBV29-1
CDR3aa: SVAGLAASREQY

d_gene: NA
v_gene: TRBV27
CDR3aa: ASREGWTTGELF

d_gene: NA
v_gene: TRBV7-6
CDR3aa: ASSAPMERSETQY

d_gene: NA
v_gene: TRBV13
CDR3aa: ASSPDREVGELF

d_gene: NA
v_gene: TRBV18
CDR3aa: ASSGGLESNYGYT

d_gene: NA
v_gene: TRBV2
CDR3aa: ASSGGLHEQF

d_gene: NA
v_gene: TRBV19
CDR3aa: ASSMGSGTRNEQF

d_gene: NA
v_gene: TRBV7-3
CDR3aa: ASSLTGDSFYGYT

d_gene: NA
v_gene: TRBV7-8
CDR3aa: ASSLAARFYNEQF

d_gene: NA
v_gene: TRBV28
CDR3aa: ASSSPSSRADGELF

d_gene: NA
v_gene: TRBV4-3
CDR3aa: ASSHALGGPVDEQY

d_gene: NA
v_gene: TRBV27
CDR3aa: ASGVSLHYEQY

d_gene: NA
v_gene: TRBV11-2
CDR3aa: ASSLDFGQEQF

d_gene: NA
v_gene: TRBV29-1
CDR3aa: SVPWTEYNEQF